The 3 T cell receptor beta chains in this list originate from one sample, sequenced in a study of technical replicates of blood from a few donors. Clones were sequenced by immunoSEQ multiplex PCR, and TCRdb holds only the in-frame ones, with some missing. The sample includes 58,000 or so clones, approximately 83% seen only once; the top ten take roughly 5%. Sequencing was performed on PBMCs. The receptors shown here come from a human donor in good health. Some clones in this sample may be carry-over from other donors' samples.

This clone was seen more than once but under ten times. V is TRBV6-5 and J is TRBJ1-2; tentatively, D is TRBD1 (5 bases). The CDR3 has 12 residues. Per the germline V gene, CDR1 is MNHEY and CDR2 is SVGAGI. V shed 8 bases and J shed 14 bases, with 21 bases lying between them. CDR3 sequence reads: CASSFAGLPDTF. DNA of the CDR3: TGTGCCAGCTCTTTCGCGGGACTTCCAGATACCTTC.

The chain uses TRBV19 and TRBJ2-7; a weak D match, TRBD1 (7 bases). CDR1 is LNHDA, CDR2 SQIVND, per germline (reference sequence). Trimming shortened V by 7 bases and J by 3 bases, and 16 bases separated the two germline ends. The CDR3 extends over 14 amino acids. For the CDR3, the DNA is TGTGCCAGTAATACAGGGGACTTAAACTACGAGCAGTACTTC. Protein product: CASNTGDLNYEQYF.

This chain connects TRBV4-1 to TRBJ2-3; 11 bases map to TRBD2. The CDR3 extends over 15 amino acids. Germline loops: CDR1 MGHRA, CDR2 YSYEKL. V shed 2 bases, J shed 3 bases, and the junction held 1 base outside the gene matches. This CDR3 is CASSQLAGGTDTQYF. In nucleotides, the CDR3 is TGCGCCAGCAGCCAACTAGCGGGGGGAACAGATACGCAGTATTTT.